The 3 T cell receptor beta chains in this list originate from one sample, sequenced in a study of blood T cell repertoires in COVID-19. Using immunoSEQ multiplex PCR, the repertoire was profiled, and TCRdb retains in-frame clones only, with some absent. The sample contains about 200,000 clones, approximately 87% of which appear only once. The specimen sequenced was peripheral blood. These receptors all come from a woman in her seventies with acute or convalescent COVID-19.

This rearrangement joins TRBV24-1 to TRBJ2-5; 10 nucleotides agree with TRBD2. CDR3 length: 17 residues. J lost 0 bases, V lost 4 bases, and 7 bases had no gene match. From germline, CDR1 is KGHDR and CDR2 SFDVKD. The CDR3 DNA reads as TGTGCCACCAGTGAGGGCCGACTAGCGGGTTACCAAGAGACCCAGTACTTC. Residues: CATSEGRLAGYQETQYF.

J is TRBJ2-1 and V is TRBV9, with 10 bases matching TRBD1. The CDR3 has 15 amino acids. Germline CDR1 reads SGDLS; CDR2 reads YYNGEE. The J segment lost 9 bases and the V segment lost 1 base, leaving 7 bases of the junction unmatched. The CDR3, as DNA: TGTGCCAGCAGCGTAAGGACAGGGGGTGTCGGTGAGCAGTTCTTC. It translates to CASSVRTGGVGEQFF.

The chain is built from TRBV11-2 and TRBJ2-3; 9 bases fit TRBD2. With V trimmed by 1 base and J by 4 bases, 9 bases remained unmatched. Germline CDR1 SGHAT, CDR2 FQNNGV. This CDR3 contains 17 residues. The CDR3 protein is CASSLVPSGAAPDTQYF. The DNA of the CDR3 is TGTGCCAGCAGCTTAGTCCCTAGCGGGGCCGCGCCAGATACGCAGTATTTT.